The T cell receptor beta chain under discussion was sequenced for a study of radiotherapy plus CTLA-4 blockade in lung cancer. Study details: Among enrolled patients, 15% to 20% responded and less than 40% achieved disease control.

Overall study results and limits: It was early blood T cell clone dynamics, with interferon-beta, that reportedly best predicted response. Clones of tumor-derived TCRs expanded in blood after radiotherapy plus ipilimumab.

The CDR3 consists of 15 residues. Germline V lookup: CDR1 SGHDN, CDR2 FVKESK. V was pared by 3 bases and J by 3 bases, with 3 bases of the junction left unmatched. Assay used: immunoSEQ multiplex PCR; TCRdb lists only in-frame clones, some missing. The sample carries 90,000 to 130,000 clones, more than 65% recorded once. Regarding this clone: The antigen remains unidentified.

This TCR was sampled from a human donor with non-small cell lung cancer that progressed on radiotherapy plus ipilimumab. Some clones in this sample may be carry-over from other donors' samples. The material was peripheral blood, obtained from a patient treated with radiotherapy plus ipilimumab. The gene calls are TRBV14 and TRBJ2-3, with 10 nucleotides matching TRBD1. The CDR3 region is CASSQLGQGTDTQYF. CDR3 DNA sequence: TGTGCCAGCAGCCAGCTGGGACAGGGGACAGATACGCAGTATTTT.